This TCR beta chain was profiled in a study of shared clonotypes between healthy human individuals. Study-level points and caveats: Despite large depth, sorted-subset datasets appeared incompletely sequenced.

Comment on this clone: Its antigen is still unknown.

The CDR3 length is 15 residues. V shed 4 bases and J 6 bases; nucleotides not matched to a gene: 8. Germline lookup yields CDR1 SGHKS and CDR2 YYEKEE (reference sequence). Genomic DNA (from each subset) was split evenly across several immunoSEQ plates. Sequencing used immunoSEQ multiplex PCR; TCRdb keeps in-frame clones, though not all of them. The repertoire holds roughly 2,500,000 clones, with over 85% as singletons. Healthy adults negative for HIV, lacking recent acute infections or vaccinations, served as donors. The authors divided CD4+ cells into CD45RA+ naive and CD45RA-negative memory subsets.

This TCR was recovered from a man aged 18 to 30 in good health. Some clones in this sample may be carry-over from other donors' samples. Sequenced sample: naive CD4+ T cells from PBMCs. Subset in this sample: CD45RA+ positively selected. This chain uses TRBV5-5 with TRBJ2-1, with 9 bases lining up with TRBD2. The CDR3 DNA reads as TGTGCCAGCAGCCCGGGACTAGCATTATCCAATGAGCAGTTCTTC. It encodes CASSPGLALSNEQFF.